These T cell receptor beta chains were read from a single sample in a study. TCRdb independently ran MiXCR on the 5' RACE reads; one entry per CDR3 protein. The data contain around 50,000 distinct CDR3 sequences, approximately 26% of them singletons. The specimen was tumor-infiltrating Tregs sorted from the breast tumor. These receptors were obtained from a female donor with breast cancer. Each CDR3 is given with its conserved first and last residue. A D gene is named only where the DNA matches it firmly.

TRBJ1-3 NA TRBV4-1 CAGSPTQGPGNTIYF
TRBJ1-1 NA TRBV12-3/TRBV12-4 CASSRTEDAEAFF
TRBJ2-5 TRBD1 TRBV4-1 CASSQTYGTGAYQETQYF
TRBJ2-1 NA TRBV7-3 CASSPMLEGEQFF
TRBJ2-3 NA TRBV12-3/TRBV12-4 CASSFQGMHTQYF
TRBJ2-7 TRBD2 TRBV29-1 CSAGTSGDEQYF
TRBJ1-2 TRBD1 TRBV18 CASSPEGANSYGYTF
TRBJ1-2 NA TRBV6-2/TRBV6-3 CASSYVDTDYGYTF
TRBJ1-4 TRBD1 TRBV9 CASSVSGGMGEKLFF
TRBJ1-4 NA TRBV7-2 CASSPGLNEKLFF
TRBJ2-2 TRBD2 TRBV7-2 CASSLLAGLNTGGLFF
TRBJ2-4 NA TRBV7-8 CASSRLAKNIQYF
TRBJ2-3 TRBD2 TRBV12-3/TRBV12-4 CASGASGRAPTDTQYF
TRBJ1-1 NA TRBV20-1 CSASGGLGGRTEAFF
TRBJ1-6 TRBD1 TRBV5-1 CASSLGQGKDSPLHF
TRBJ2-5 NA TRBV20-1 CSAMPSQKTQYF
TRBJ2-1 TRBD2 TRBV29-1 CSAGTSGPSYNEQFF
TRBJ2-3 NA TRBV6-5 CASSYQGPDTQYF
TRBJ2-7 NA TRBV29-1 CSALPAGASYYEQYF
TRBJ1-5 TRBD1 TRBV15 CATTQQGNNQPQLF
TRBJ2-7 TRBD2 TRBV20-1 CSAISLAGLYEQYF
TRBJ2-2 NA TRBV14 CASSQRIGPSTGELFF
TRBJ2-1 NA TRBV6-2/TRBV6-3 CASSYGQLSYNEQFF
TRBJ1-5 NA TRBV6-1 CAIGSAGNQPQHF
TRBJ1-6 NA TRBV6-6 CASSGGASPLHF
TRBJ2-7 TRBD2 TRBV4-2 CASSQDASGTYEQYF
TRBJ2-5 TRBD2 TRBV3-1 CASRTSGGETQYF
TRBJ2-1 NA TRBV6-6 CASSYSGDRGEQFF
TRBJ2-2 NA TRBV12-3/TRBV12-4 CASVIGLNTGELFF
TRBJ2-7 NA TRBV29-1 CSVRKGVAGMDEQYF
TRBJ2-5 NA TRBV25-1 CASRGYLEGRSETQYF
TRBJ1-4 NA TRBV12-3/TRBV12-4 CASSFQDTNEKLFF
TRBJ1-5 NA TRBV6-6 CASSHSSGVQPQHF
TRBJ1-6 NA TRBV6-1 CASSEALGYYNSPLHF
TRBJ2-2 NA TRBV5-1 CASSWQSINTGELFF
TRBJ1-1 TRBD1 TRBV4-2 CASSPTGMGEAFF
TRBJ1-1 TRBD1 TRBV11-2 CASSLRQGWAFF
TRBJ2-7 NA TRBV4-1 CASSQVAGGGRLVREQYF
TRBJ1-2 NA TRBV5-6 CASSLWLGTYGYTF
TRBJ1-6 TRBD1 TRBV6-5 CASSYSGAGGNSPLHF
TRBJ1-2 NA TRBV20-1 CSANSAVNGYTF
TRBJ2-5 NA TRBV4-2 CASSFTHLAGQETQYF
TRBJ2-2 NA TRBV4-3 CAGSQEILHTGELFF
TRBJ2-5 TRBD1 TRBV12-3/TRBV12-4 CASSRDRVVETQYF
TRBJ2-5 TRBD2 TRBV20-1 CSARGPPWWVGGGNQETQYF
TRBJ2-1 NA TRBV30 CAWSPGRLERPGFNNEQFF
TRBJ2-2 NA TRBV7-2 CASSFRVNTGELFF
TRBJ2-1 TRBD1 TRBV12-3/TRBV12-4 CASSWTGSHEQFF
TRBJ1-2 TRBD1 TRBV6-1 CASRDRVGGCTF
TRBJ2-5 NA TRBV2 CASSAGETQYF
TRBJ1-3 NA TRBV10-3 CAINQGISGNTIYF
TRBJ2-7 NA TRBV9 CASSGGDFGSYEQYF
TRBJ1-2 TRBD1 TRBV18 CASSPAKGGVYGYTF
TRBJ2-7 TRBD1 TRBV27 CASSLQGGYEQYF
TRBJ2-2 NA TRBV5-6 CASSFPGVNTGELFF
TRBJ2-1 NA TRBV5-6 CASSLKPTSTREQFF